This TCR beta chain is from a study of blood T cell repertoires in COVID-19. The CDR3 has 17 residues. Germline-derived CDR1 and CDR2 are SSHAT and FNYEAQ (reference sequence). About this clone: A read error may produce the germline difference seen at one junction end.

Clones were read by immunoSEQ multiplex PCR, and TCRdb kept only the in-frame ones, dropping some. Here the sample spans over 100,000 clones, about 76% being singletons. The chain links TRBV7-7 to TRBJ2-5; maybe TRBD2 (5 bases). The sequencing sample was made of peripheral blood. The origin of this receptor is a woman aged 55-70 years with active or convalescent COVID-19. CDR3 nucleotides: TGTGCTAGCAGCCCAATTACGGTGGCGGGTGAGGCGGAGACCCAGTACTTC. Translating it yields CASSPITVAGEAETQYF.